These T cell receptor beta chains were read from a single sample in a study of cytomegalovirus exposure and HLA in healthy donors. The data were produced by immunoSEQ multiplex PCR, yet TCRdb's version contains in-frame clones alone and is incomplete. This sample contains roughly 45,000 clones. Sequenced: PBMCs. These receptors originate from a woman aged 25 to 39 in good health and CMV-seronegative. Each CDR3 is given without its conserved first and last residue.

TRBJ2-5 TRBV5-1 ASSGRGAQGETQY
TRBJ2-3 TRBV19 ASRGSGTLTDTQY
TRBJ2-1 TRBV30 AWSVSGLPYNEQF
TRBJ1-5 TRBV27 ASSLLPHNQPQH
TRBJ2-7 TRBV5-6 ASSSVRRYEQY
TRBJ2-1 TRBV28 ASRDSGLVRSFNEQF
TRBJ2-7 TRBV7-9 ASSPGFERYEQY
TRBJ1-1 TRBV4-1 ASSQEEGNTEAF
TRBJ2-7 TRBV28 ASSPQGYEQY
TRBJ2-5 TRBV9 ASSGGLAEETQY
TRBJ1-2 TRBV30 AWSGLQNSYT
TRBJ2-7 TRBV9 ASSVAGGYYEQY
TRBJ1-1 TRBV29-1 SVAARLVTEAF
TRBJ2-7 TRBV10-1 ASSNRGASEQY
TRBJ1-5 TRBV7-9 ASSSNWEPNQPQH
TRBJ1-2 TRBV28 ASRRTGTYGYT
TRBJ2-1 TRBV4-3 ASSQTGTGAYNEQF
TRBJ1-2 TRBV27 ASSPTGGVGTT
TRBJ2-2 TRBV19 ATRAGENTGELF
TRBJ2-3 TRBV30 AWSRQTSTDTQY
TRBJ2-3 TRBV19 ASSITSDTQY
TRBJ2-7 TRBV5-1 ASSPGLAGAGEQY
TRBJ1-3 TRBV4-2 ASSQDDGTGKNTIY
TRBJ1-2 TRBV5-6 ASSPGSGVPKT
TRBJ2-7 TRBV18 ASSRGGSYEQY
TRBJ2-1 TRBV29-1 SVEKGERYEQF
TRBJ1-1 TRBV27 ASSRQGGTEAF
TRBJ2-7 TRBV4-2 ASSQELSGSYEQY
TRBJ2-7 TRBV6-6 ASRSGTGYYEQY
TRBJ1-5 TRBV10-1 ARSTGCPNQPQH
TRBJ2-1 TRBV6-1 AGGQGNEQF
TRBJ2-3 TRBV5-1 ASSLFSQRGDTQY
TRBJ2-4 TRBV6-1 ASTLDGSPKNIQY
TRBJ2-2 TRBV18 ASSPFPERILSGELF
TRBJ2-2 TRBV7-6 ASSRDWGGELF
TRBJ2-3 TRBV18 ASSPQGANTDTQY
TRBJ2-7 TRBV19 ASTSGTGRYEQS
TRBJ2-7 TRBV7-9 ASSSGGGGYEQY
TRBJ1-5 TRBV7-9 ASSPTPGQGPERPQH
TRBJ2-1 TRBV29-1 SVDRPGGPRVEQF
TRBJ2-7 TRBV6-5 ASGSGQGLFSYEQY
TRBJ2-7 TRBV7-3 ASGAGPQGEQY
TRBJ2-2 TRBV18 ASSQTGLANTGELF
TRBJ2-1 TRBV19 ATGLAGGSQF
TRBJ2-1 TRBV5-6 ASSFALRRSSYNEQF
TRBJ2-3 TRBV2 ASRTGSKDTQY
TRBJ1-1 TRBV13 ASSFHGGNTEAF
TRBJ2-1 TRBV4-2 ASSQERAGKEQF
TRBJ2-7 TRBV18 ASSPPMGTIYEQY
TRBJ2-1 TRBV5-1 ASSLVGTGASAEQF
TRBJ1-4 TRBV7-6 ASSLEGGRLEKLF